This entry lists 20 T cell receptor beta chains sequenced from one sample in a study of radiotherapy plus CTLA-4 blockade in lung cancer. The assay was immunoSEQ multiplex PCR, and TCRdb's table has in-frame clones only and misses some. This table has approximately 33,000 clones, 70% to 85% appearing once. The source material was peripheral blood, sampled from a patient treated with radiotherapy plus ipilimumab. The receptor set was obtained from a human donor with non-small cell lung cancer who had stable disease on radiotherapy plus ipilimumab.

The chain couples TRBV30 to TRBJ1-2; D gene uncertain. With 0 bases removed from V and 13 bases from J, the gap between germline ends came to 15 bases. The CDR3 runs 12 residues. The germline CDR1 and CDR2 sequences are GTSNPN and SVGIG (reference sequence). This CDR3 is CAWSVDSSQRTF. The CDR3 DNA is TGTGCCTGGAGTGTAGACTCCAGCCAACGCACCTTC. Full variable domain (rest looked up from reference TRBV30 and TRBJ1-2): SQTIHQWPATLVQPVGSPLSLECTVEGTSNPNLYWYRQAAGRGLQLLFYSVGIGQISSEVPQNLSASRPQDRQFILSSKKLLLSDSGFYLCAWSVDSSQRTFGSGTRLTVV.

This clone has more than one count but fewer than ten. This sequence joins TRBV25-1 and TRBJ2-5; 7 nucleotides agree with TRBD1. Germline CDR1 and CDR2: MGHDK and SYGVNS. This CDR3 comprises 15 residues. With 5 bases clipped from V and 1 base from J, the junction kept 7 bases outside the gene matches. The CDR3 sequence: CASSPSGQLQETQYF. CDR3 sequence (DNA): TGTGCCAGCAGTCCCTCGGGACAGCTCCAAGAGACCCAGTACTTC.

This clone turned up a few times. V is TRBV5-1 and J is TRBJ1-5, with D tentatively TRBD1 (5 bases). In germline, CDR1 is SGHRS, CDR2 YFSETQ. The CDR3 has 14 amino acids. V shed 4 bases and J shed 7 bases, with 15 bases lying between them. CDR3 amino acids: CASSPGQGGQPQHF. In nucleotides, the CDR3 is TGCGCCAGCAGCCCCGGGCAGGGCGGACAGCCCCAGCATTTT. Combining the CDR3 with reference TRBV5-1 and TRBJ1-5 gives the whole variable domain KAGVTQTPRYLIKTRGQQVTLSCSPISGHRSVSWYQQTPGQGLQFLFEYFSETQRNKGNFPGRFSGRQFSNSRSEMNVSTLELGDSALYLCASSPGQGGQPQHFGDGTRLSIL.

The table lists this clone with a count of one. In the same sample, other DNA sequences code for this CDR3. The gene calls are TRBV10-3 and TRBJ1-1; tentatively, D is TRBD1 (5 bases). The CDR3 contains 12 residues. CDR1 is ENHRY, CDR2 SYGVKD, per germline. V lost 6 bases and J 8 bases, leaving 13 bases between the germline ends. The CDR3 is CAIRAGSTEAFF. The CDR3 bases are TGTGCCATCAGGGCAGGGTCGACCGAAGCTTTCTTT.

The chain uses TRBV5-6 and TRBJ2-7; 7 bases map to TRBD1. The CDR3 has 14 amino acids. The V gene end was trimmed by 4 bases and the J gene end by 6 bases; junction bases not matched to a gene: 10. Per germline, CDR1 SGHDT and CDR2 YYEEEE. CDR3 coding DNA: TGTGCCAGCAGCCCCCTAACAGGGGCCGGCGAGCAGTACTTC. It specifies CASSPLTGAGEQYF.

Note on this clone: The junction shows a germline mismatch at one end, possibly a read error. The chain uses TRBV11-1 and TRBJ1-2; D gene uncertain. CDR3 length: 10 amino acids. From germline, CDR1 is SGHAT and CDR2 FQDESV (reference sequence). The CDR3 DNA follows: TGTGCCAGCAGCCCGCCCCGTGGCAACTTC. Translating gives CASSPPRGNF. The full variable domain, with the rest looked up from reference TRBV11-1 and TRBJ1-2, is EAEVAQSPRYKITEKSQAVAFWCDPISGHATLYWYRQILGQGPELLVQFQDESVVDDSQLPKDRFSAERLKGVDSTLKIQPAELGDSAMYLCASSPPRGNFGSGTRLTVV.

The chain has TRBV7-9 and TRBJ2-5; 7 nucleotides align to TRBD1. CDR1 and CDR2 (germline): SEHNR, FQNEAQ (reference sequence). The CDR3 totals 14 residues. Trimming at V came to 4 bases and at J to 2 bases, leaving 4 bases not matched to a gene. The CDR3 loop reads CASSSQTGQETQYF. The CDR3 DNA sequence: TGTGCCAGCAGCTCCCAGACAGGGCAAGAGACCCAGTACTTC.

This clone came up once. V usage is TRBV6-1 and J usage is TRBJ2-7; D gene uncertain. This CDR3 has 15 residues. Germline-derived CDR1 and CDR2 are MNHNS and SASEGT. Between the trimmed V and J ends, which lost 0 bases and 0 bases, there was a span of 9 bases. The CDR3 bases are TGTGCCAGCAGTGAAGCTTCCTCTAGCTCCTACGAGCAGTACGTC. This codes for CASSEASSSSYEQYV.

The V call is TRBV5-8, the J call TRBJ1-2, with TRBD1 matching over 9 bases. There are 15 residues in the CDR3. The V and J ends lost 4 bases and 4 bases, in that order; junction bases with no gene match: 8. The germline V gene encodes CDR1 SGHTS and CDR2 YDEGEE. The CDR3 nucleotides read TGTGCCAGCAGCCGTCCCGGGACAGGGTTCTATGGCTACACCTTC. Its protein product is CASSRPGTGFYGYTF.

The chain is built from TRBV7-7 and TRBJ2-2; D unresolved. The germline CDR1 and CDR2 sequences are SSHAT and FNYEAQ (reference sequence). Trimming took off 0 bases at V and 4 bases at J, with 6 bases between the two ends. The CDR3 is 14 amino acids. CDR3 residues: CASSLASLTGELFF. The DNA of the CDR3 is TGTGCCAGCAGCTTAGCTAGTCTCACCGGGGAGCTGTTTTTT.

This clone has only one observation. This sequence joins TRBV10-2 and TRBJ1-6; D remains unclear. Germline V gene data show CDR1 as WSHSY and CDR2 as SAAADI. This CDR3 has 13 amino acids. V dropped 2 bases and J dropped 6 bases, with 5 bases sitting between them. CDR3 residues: CASSEEVNSPLHF. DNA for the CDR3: TGCGCCAGCAGTGAGGAGGTTAATTCACCCCTCCACTTT.

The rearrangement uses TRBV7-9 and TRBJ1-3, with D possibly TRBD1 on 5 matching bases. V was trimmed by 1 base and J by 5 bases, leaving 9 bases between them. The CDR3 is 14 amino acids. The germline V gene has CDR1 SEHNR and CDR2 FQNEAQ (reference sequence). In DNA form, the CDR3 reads TGTGCCAGCAGCTTAGAACGGGACCGAAACACCATATATTTT. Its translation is CASSLERDRNTIYF.

The CDR3 DNA is TGTGCCAGCGCCGACCCACACAGGCTTGGAAACACCATATATTTT. It specifies CASADPHRLGNTIYF. V gene TRBV19 combines with J gene TRBJ1-3; the D gene is possibly TRBD1 (5 bases). Germline CDR1 and CDR2: LNHDA and SQIVND (reference sequence). This CDR3 has 15 residues. V was clipped by 9 bases and J by 3 bases, with 18 bases between them. Full variable domain (remainder filled in from reference TRBV19 and TRBJ1-3): DGGITQSPKYLFRKEGQNVTLSCEQNLNHDAMYWYRQDPGQGLRLIYYSQIVNDFQKGDIAEGYSVSREKKESFPLTVTSAQKNPTAFYLCASADPHRLGNTIYFGEGSWLTVV.

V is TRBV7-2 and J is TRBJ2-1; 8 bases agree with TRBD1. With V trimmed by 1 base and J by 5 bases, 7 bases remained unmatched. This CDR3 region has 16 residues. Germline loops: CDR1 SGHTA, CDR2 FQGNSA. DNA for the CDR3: TGTGCCAGCAGCTTAGGGCTATGGACAGGGAACAATGAGCAGTTCTTC. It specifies CASSLGLWTGNNEQFF.

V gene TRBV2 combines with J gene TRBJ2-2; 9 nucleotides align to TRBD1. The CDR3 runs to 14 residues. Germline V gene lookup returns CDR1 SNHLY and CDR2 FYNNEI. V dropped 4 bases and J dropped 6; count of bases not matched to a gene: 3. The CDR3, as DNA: TGTGCCAGCAGTGCGGACAGGGGTTCCGGGGAGCTGTTTTTT. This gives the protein CASSADRGSGELFF.

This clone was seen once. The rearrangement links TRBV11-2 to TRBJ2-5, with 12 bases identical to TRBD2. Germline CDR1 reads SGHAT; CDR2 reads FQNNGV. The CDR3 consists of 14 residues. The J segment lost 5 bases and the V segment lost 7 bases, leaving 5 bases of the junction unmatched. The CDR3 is CASTPLAGGETQYF. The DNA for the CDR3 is TGTGCCAGCACCCCACTAGCGGGGGGCGAGACCCAGTACTTC.

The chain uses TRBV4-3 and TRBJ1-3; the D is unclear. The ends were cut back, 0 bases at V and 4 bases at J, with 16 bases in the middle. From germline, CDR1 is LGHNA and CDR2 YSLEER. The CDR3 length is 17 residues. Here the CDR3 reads CASSQDVMSGSGNTIYF. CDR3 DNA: TGCGCCAGCAGCCAAGATGTCATGTCGGGCTCGGGAAACACCATATATTTT.

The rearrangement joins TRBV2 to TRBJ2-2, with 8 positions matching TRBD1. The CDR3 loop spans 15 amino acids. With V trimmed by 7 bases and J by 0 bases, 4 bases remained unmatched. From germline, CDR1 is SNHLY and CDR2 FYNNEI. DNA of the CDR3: TGTGCCAGCACCCCGGGACAGGCGAACACCGGGGAGCTGTTTTTT. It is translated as CASTPGQANTGELFF.

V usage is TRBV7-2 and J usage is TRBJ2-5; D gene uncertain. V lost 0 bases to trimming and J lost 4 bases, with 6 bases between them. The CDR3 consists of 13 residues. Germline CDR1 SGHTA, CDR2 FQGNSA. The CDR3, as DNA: TGTGCCAGCAGCTTAGCGGCTAGAGAGACCCAGTACTTC. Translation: CASSLAARETQYF.

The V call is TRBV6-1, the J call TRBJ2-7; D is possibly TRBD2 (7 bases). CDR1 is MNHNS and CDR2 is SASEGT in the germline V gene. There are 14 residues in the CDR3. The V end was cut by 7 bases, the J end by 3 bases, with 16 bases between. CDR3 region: CASINRGGNYEQYF. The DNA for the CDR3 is TGTGCCAGCATCAATAGGGGGGGGAACTACGAGCAGTACTTC.